The clone carrying this TCR delta chain was observed a handful of times. The same CDR3 can be traced to other DNA sequences in this sample. TCRdb re-called the reads via CATT. The sample lists about 9,200 delta-chain clones, under 25% occurring once. Trimming at V came to 1 base and at J to 0 bases, leaving 13 bases not matched to a gene. The CDR3 has 18 residues. In germline, CDR1 is GEAIGNYY, CDR2 EKD. This specimen comes from a study of gamma-delta chains in newborns, infants, children. The wider study: Polyclonal expansion of innate γδ T cells after birth follows microbial exposure.

This sequence was found in a child who was a newborn, infant or young child, either healthy, febrile or measles-vaccinated (not recorded which). The sequenced sample was blood. The rearrangement uses TRDV2 and TRDJ1; 7 nucleotides line up with TRDD3. The chain's CDR3 is CACDTLGAGDIHTDKLIF. In DNA, the CDR3 is TGTGCCTGTGACACATTGGGAGCTGGGGATATCCACACCGATAAACTCATCTTT.